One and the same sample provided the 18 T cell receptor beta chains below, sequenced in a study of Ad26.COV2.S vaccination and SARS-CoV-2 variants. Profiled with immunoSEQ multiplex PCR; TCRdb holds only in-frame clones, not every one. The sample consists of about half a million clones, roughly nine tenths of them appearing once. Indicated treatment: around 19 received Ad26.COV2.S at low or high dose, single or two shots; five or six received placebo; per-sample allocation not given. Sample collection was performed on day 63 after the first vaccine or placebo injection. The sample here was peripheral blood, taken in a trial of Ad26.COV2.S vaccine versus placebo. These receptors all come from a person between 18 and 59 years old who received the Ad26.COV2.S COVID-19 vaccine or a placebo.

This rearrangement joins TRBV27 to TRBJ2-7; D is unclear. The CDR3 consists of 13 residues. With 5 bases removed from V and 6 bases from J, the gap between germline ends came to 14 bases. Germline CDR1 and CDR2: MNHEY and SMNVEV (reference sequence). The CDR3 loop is CASSPRPVLEQYF. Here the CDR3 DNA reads TGTGCCAGCAGTCCCCGGCCCGTTCTCGAGCAGTACTTC.

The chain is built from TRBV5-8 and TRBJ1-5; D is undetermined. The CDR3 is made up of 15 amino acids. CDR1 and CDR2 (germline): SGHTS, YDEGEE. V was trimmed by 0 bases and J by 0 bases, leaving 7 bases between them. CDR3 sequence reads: CASSLAGLSNQPQHF. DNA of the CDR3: TGTGCCAGCAGCTTGGCAGGACTTAGCAATCAGCCCCAGCATTTT.

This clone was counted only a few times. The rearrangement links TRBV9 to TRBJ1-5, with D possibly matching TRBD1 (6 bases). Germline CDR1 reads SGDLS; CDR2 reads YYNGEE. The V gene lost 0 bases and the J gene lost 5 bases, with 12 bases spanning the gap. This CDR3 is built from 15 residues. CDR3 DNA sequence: TGTGCCAGCAGCGTAGACGGACAGCTCGATCAGCCCCAGCATTTT. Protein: CASSVDGQLDQPQHF.

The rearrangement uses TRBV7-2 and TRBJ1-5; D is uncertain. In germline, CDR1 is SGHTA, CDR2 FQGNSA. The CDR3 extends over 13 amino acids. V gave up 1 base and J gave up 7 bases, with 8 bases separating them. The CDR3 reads CASSLDAGQPQHF. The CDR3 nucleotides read TGTGCCAGCAGCTTAGATGCGGGGCAGCCCCAGCATTTT.

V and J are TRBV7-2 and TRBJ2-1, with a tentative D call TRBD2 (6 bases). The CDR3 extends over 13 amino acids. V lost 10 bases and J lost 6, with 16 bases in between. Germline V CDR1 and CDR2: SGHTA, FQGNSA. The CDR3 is CATGETAFNEQFF. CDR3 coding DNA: TGTGCCACGGGAGAAACAGCATTCAATGAGCAGTTCTTC.

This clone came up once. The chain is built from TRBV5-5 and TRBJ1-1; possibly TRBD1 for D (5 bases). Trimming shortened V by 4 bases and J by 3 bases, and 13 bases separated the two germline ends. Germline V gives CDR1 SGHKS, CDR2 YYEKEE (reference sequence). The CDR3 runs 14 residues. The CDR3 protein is CASSLRDGYTEAFF. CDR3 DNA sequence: TGTGCCAGCAGCCTCAGGGACGGGTACACTGAAGCTTTCTTT.

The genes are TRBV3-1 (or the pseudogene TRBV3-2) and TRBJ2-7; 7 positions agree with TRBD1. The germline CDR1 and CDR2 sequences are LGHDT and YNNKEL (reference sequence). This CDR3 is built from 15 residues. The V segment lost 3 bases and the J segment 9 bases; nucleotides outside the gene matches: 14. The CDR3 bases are TGTGCCAGCAGCCACCGACAGGGCCCGGCAGTTGGGCAGTACTTC. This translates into CASSHRQGPAVGQYF.

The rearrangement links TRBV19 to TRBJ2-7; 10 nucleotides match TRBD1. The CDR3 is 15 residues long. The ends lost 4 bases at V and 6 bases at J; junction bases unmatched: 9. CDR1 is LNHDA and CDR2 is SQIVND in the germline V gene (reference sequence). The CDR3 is CASSSWDRGFGEQYF. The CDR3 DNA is TGTGCCAGTAGTAGCTGGGACAGGGGATTCGGCGAGCAGTACTTC.

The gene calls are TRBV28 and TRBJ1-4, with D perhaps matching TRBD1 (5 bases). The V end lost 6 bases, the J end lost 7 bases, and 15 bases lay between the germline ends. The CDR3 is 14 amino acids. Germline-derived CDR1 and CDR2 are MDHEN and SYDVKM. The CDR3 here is CASSASRGGEKLFF. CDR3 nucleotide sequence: TGTGCCAGCAGCGCCTCGAGGGGCGGTGAAAAACTGTTTTTT. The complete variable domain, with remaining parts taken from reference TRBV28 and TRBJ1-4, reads DVKVTQSSRYLVKRTGEKVFLECVQDMDHENMFWYRQDPGLGLRLIYFSYDVKMKEKGDIPEGYSVSREKKERFSLILESASTNQTSMYLCASSASRGGEKLFFGSGTQLSVL.

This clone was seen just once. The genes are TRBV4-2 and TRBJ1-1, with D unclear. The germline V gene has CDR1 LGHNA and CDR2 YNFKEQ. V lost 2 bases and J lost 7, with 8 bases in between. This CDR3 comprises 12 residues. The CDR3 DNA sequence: TGTGCCAGCAGCCAATCACGGAGTGAAGCTTTCTTT. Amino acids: CASSQSRSEAFF.

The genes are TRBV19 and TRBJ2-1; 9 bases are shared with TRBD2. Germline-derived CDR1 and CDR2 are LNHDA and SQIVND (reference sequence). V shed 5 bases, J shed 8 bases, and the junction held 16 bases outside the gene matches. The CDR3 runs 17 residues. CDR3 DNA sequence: TGTGCCAGTAGTTCGCTTCGGGGCGGGAGGGCCAAGGATGAGCAGTTCTTC. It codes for CASSSLRGGRAKDEQFF.

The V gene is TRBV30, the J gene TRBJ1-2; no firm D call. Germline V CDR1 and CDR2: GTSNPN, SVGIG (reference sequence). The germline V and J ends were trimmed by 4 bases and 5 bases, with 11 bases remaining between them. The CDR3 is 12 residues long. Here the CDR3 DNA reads TGTGCCTGGATAGAAATAGGGTATGGCTACACCTTC. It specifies CAWIEIGYGYTF.

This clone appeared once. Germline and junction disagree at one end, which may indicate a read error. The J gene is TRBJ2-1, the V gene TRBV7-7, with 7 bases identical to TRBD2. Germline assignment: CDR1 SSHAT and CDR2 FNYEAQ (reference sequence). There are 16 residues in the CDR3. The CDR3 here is CASSQAPSGGLNEQFF. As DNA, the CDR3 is TGTGCTAGCAGTCAGGCGCCTAGCGGTGGCCTCAATGAGCAGTTCTTC. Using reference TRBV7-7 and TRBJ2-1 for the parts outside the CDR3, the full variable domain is GAGVSQSPRYKVTKRGQDVTLRCDPISSHATLYWYQQALGQGPEFLTYFNYEAQPDKSGLPSDRFSAERPEGSISTLTIQRTEQRDSAMYRCASSQAPSGGLNEQFFGPGTRLTVL.

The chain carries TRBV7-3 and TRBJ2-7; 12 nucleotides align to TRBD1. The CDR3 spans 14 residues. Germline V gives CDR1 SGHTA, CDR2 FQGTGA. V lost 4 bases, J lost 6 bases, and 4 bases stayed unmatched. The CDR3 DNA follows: TGTGCCAGCAGCTCCGGGACAGGGGGCAGCGAGCAGTACTTC. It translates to CASSSGTGGSEQYF.

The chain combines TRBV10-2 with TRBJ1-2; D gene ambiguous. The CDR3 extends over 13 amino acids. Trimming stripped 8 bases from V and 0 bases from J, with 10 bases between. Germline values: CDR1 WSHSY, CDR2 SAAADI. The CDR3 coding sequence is TGCGCCAGCTCTCGGTCCTCTAACTATGGCTACACCTTC. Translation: CASSRSSNYGYTF.

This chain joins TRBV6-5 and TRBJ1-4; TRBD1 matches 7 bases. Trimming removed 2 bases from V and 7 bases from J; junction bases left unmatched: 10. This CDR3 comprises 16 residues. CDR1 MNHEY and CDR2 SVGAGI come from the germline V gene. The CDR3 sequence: CASSYGQAISSEKLFF. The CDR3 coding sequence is TGTGCCAGCAGTTACGGACAGGCGATAAGTAGTGAAAAACTGTTTTTT.

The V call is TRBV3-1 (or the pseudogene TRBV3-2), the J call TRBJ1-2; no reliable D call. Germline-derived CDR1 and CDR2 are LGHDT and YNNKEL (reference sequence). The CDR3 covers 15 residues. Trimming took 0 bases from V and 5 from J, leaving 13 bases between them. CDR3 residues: CASSQDTEVGYGYTF. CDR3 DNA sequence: TGTGCCAGCAGCCAAGATACCGAGGTCGGGTATGGCTACACCTTC.

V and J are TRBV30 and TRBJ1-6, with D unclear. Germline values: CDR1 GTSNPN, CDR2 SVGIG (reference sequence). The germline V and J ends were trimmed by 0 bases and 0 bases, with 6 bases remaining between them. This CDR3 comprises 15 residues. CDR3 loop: CAWSVRGSYNSPLHF. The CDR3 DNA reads TGTGCCTGGAGTGTACGGGGCTCCTATAATTCACCCCTCCACTTT.